Listed below are T cell receptor beta chains from one sample, sequenced in a study of blood T cell repertoires in COVID-19. Libraries were prepared by immunoSEQ multiplex PCR; TCRdb keeps only in-frame clonotypes and omits some of them. In the table there are approximately 150,000 clones, 80% to 90% of which are singletons. Sequencing input: peripheral blood. These receptors were obtained from a man aged 55 to 70 with active or convalescent COVID-19. The CDR3 runs from the conserved cysteine through the conserved F or W. The order of the fields is V gene, clone size, J gene, D gene, CDR3 protein. A D gene is named only where the DNA matches it firmly. Only some rows state a clone size, as once, few, many or a class for expanded clones.

TRBV2,NA,TRBJ1-3,NA,CASGRGSGNTIYF
TRBV5-6,NA,TRBJ1-2,TRBD1,CASSLADREEGYTF
TRBV10-3,NA,TRBJ2-3,TRBD2,CAIRSGGPVDTQYF
TRBV10-1,few,TRBJ1-1,TRBD1,CASKGQENAEAFF
TRBV19,NA,TRBJ2-5,NA,CASSAGAPRETQYF
TRBV4-1,NA,TRBJ2-2,TRBD2,CASSLDVGLVNNGELFF
TRBV7-2,NA,TRBJ1-6,TRBD1,CASSLYGIGQGNSPLHF
TRBV27,once,TRBJ2-2,NA,CASSFVGDGGTGELFF
TRBV4-1,NA,TRBJ1-3,TRBD1,CASSQGVWRRQGVAGNTIYF
TRBV28,NA,TRBJ1-6,NA,CASSFPLPVGDSPLHF
TRBV2,NA,TRBJ1-5,NA,CASTPQGGLQHF
TRBV30,NA,TRBJ1-5,NA,CAWAQVNQPQHF
TRBV6-2/TRBV6-3,once,TRBJ1-2,TRBD1,CASSYFGQGYGYTF
TRBV30,NA,TRBJ2-2,NA,CAWSVLVRQNTGELFF
TRBV11-2,NA,TRBJ1-1,NA,CASSLGLRASETEAFF
TRBV28,NA,TRBJ1-1,NA,CASRTGSYTEAFF
TRBV2,NA,TRBJ1-5,NA,CASSEDRVNQPQHF
TRBV25-1,NA,TRBJ2-2,NA,CASSGDRDTGELFF
TRBV19,NA,TRBJ2-2,TRBD1,CASRTAGQGSRELFF
TRBV7-2,NA,TRBJ2-1,TRBD2,CASSFTAGGYSYNEQFF
TRBV7-9,NA,TRBJ2-5,TRBD2,CASSLAGLAGGSETQYF
TRBV5-6,NA,TRBJ1-2,TRBD1,CASSLVTGAGYGYTF
TRBV15,NA,TRBJ1-1,NA,CATSRGPVMNTEAFF
TRBV30,NA,TRBJ1-4,TRBD1,CAWNNDRDEKLFF
TRBV5-1,few,TRBJ1-1,TRBD1,CASSPGQVLMNTEAFF
TRBV6-5,NA,TRBJ2-1,TRBD2,CASSYGLAAYNEQFF
TRBV30,NA,TRBJ1-5,NA,CAWSVGGGGPQHF
TRBV7-2,NA,TRBJ2-5,NA,CASSLSPGAETQYF
TRBV19,NA,TRBJ1-6,NA,CASRTRGGVNSPLHF
TRBV7-2,NA,TRBJ1-3,TRBD1,CASSSGGTGNTIYF
TRBV19,NA,TRBJ1-6,NA,CASRADSNNSPLHF
TRBV11-2,NA,TRBJ2-1,NA,CASSLDRNNEQFF
TRBV7-4,NA,TRBJ2-7,NA,CASSSKTSDTTYEQYF
TRBV7-2,NA,TRBJ1-5,NA,CASSSDRNQPQHF
TRBV5-6,NA,TRBJ1-1,NA,CASSAQQGRRTEAFF
TRBV7-9,NA,TRBJ2-7,TRBD2,CASSSSGGEYEQYF
TRBV18,NA,TRBJ2-1,TRBD2,CASSPRQASGIQTRSYNEQFF
TRBV27,NA,TRBJ1-1,TRBD1,CASSPGDRGDTEAFF
TRBV7-9,NA,TRBJ2-7,NA,CASSGLSEQYF
TRBV27,NA,TRBJ2-5,NA,CASSRRLGQETQYF
TRBV7-2,NA,TRBJ2-3,TRBD1,CASSLSLYGQGYENTQYF